This T cell receptor beta chain appears in the sequencing data of a study of T cell responses to AZD1222 COVID-19 vaccine. Study-level findings and limits: Donors skewed white British and female; clonal diversity was possibly underestimated. Per reports, nearly half of all spike-specific TCRs target regions that are unmutated in variants. CD4 TCRs linked to vaccination spanned spike, dominating at 160-218 and 743-854. No day 14 peak samples; only post-peak repertoires were characterized.

Per germline, CDR1 KGHSY and CDR2 FQNENV. Trimming pared 4 bases from V and 3 bases from J, leaving 10 bases between. The CDR3 consists of 13 residues. The table came from immunoSEQ multiplex PCR; TCRdb's copy has only in-frame clones and leaves some out. This sample has about 130,000 clones, with roughly 90% found just once. A word on this clone: Antigen unknown.

The source of this sequence is an adult in good health. The sequenced sample was peripheral blood, obtained on day 0 of AZD1222 vaccination. This chain joins TRBV16 and TRBJ2-7, with D unclear. In nucleotides, the CDR3 is TGTGCCAGCAGCCTCATCCCTAACTACGAGCAGTACTTC. Its translation: CASSLIPNYEQYF.